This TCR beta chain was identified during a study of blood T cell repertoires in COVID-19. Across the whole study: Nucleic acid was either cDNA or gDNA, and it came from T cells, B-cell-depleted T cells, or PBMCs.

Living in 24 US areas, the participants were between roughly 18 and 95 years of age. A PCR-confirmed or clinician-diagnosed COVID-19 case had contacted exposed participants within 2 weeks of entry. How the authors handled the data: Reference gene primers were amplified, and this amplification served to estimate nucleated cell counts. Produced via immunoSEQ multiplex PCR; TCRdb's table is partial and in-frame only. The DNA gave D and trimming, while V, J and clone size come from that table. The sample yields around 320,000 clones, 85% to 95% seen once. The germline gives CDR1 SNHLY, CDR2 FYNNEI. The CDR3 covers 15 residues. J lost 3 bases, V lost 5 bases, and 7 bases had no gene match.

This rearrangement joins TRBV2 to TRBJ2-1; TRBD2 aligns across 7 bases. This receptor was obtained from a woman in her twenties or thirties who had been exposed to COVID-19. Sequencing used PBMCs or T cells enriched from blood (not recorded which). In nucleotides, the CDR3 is TGTGCCAGCAGTTCCGTGGGGGGGGTCTACAATGAGCAGTTCTTC. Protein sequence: CASSSVGGVYNEQFF.